The rows below give T cell receptor beta chains drawn from one sample of a study of radiotherapy plus CTLA-4 blockade in lung cancer. TCRdb's table, derived via immunoSEQ multiplex PCR, lists solely in-frame clones and lacks some. The sample holds over 80,000 clones; 83% are singletons and the top ten take around 0.76%. Sequencing was performed on peripheral blood, taken from a patient treated with radiotherapy plus ipilimumab. The receptors were gathered from a human donor with non-small cell lung cancer who had stable disease on radiotherapy plus ipilimumab. Both conserved end residues are part of each CDR3. D genes are given only for firm matches. Clone size is given for some rows only: seen once, a few or many times, or a class if the clone is expanded.

>-|TRBD1|TRBJ2-2|TRBV2
CASNFRTGEAGELFF
TGTGCCAGCAATTTTCGGACAGGGGAAGCCGGGGAGCTGTTTTTT
>once|-|TRBJ2-7|TRBV19
CASSIGPGVYEQYF
TGTGCCAGTAGTATCGGTCCGGGAGTCTACGAGCAGTACTTC
>-|-|TRBJ1-3|TRBV18
CASSLQGNGNTIYF
TGTGCCAGCTCACTTCAGGGTAATGGAAACACCATATATTTT
>few|-|TRBJ1-4|TRBV28
CASSPGSRNEKLFF
TGTGCCAGCAGTCCGGGGTCGAGAAATGAAAAACTGTTTTTT
>-|TRBD2|TRBJ2-1|TRBV27
CASSLRAGGRGEQFF
TGTGCCAGCAGTTTACGAGCGGGGGGGCGGGGTGAGCAGTTCTTC
>-|-|TRBJ1-1|TRBV2
CASGGGGTTEAFF
TGTGCCAGCGGGGGCGGGGGAACGACTGAAGCTTTCTTT
>-|-|TRBJ2-7|TRBV28
CASSLPGSGHYEQYF
TGTGCCAGCAGTTTACCGGGTAGCGGACACTACGAGCAGTACTTC
>-|TRBD1|TRBJ1-4|TRBV5-4
CASSLGQGAFEKLFF
TGTGCCAGCAGCCTCGGACAGGGGGCTTTCGAAAAACTGTTTTTT
>-|-|TRBJ1-1|TRBV30
CAWSGTGSLGREAFF
TGTGCCTGGAGTGGGACCGGGTCGCTGGGGAGGGAAGCTTTCTTT
>-|-|TRBJ1-1|TRBV5-6
CASSFEGFEAFF
TGTGCCAGCAGCTTTGAAGGATTTGAAGCTTTCTTT
>once|-|TRBJ2-2|TRBV7-2
CASSLTRSLNTGELFF
TGTGCCAGCAGCTTAACACGCTCCCTGAACACCGGGGAGCTGTTTTTT
>-|-|TRBJ2-7|TRBV5-6
CASSQSYEQYF
TGTGCCAGCAGCCAATCCTACGAGCAGTACTTC
>-|-|TRBJ2-7|TRBV7-8
CASSFNRDYEQYF
TGTGCCAGCAGCTTCAACAGGGACTACGAGCAGTACTTC
>few|-|TRBJ1-3|TRBV7-9
CASSRTGSGKRPGNTIYF
TGTGCCAGCAGCCGAACAGGGTCGGGGAAAAGACCTGGAAACACCATATATTTT
>-|-|TRBJ1-3|TRBV29-1
CSVIISGNTIYF
TGCAGCGTAATTATCTCTGGAAACACCATATATTTT
>-|-|TRBJ1-2|TRBV5-6
CASSPQGGGYYGYTF
TGTGCCAGCAGCCCGCAAGGGGGAGGTTACTATGGCTACACCTTC
>-|TRBD2|TRBJ2-6|TRBV10-3
CAIGTSGSGANVLTF
TGTGCCATTGGGACTAGCGGGTCTGGGGCCAACGTCCTGACTTTC
>few|-|TRBJ1-5|TRBV19
CASSIGGNQPQHF
TGTGCCAGTAGTATAGGGGGAAATCAGCCCCAGCATTTT
>once|TRBD2|TRBJ2-5|TRBV13
CASSLRTSHQETQYF
TGTGCCAGCAGCCTCCGGACTAGCCACCAAGAGACCCAGTACTTC
>-|-|TRBJ1-4|TRBV5-1
CASKTSGPPGEKLFF
TGCGCCAGCAAAACCTCGGGACCCCCTGGAGAAAAACTGTTTTTT
>-|-|TRBJ2-2|TRBV28
CASRGVGGTGELFF
TGTGCCAGCAGGGGGGTCGGGGGCACCGGGGAGCTGTTTTTT
>few|TRBD2|TRBJ2-1|TRBV19
CASSIGAGGGDEQFF
TGTGCCAGTAGTATAGGAGCGGGAGGGGGCGATGAGCAGTTCTTC
>few|TRBD1|TRBJ1-1|TRBV19
CASTWGQGKTEAFF
TGTGCCAGTACCTGGGGACAGGGAAAAACTGAAGCTTTCTTT
>-|-|TRBJ2-7|TRBV5-6
CATSVDGGIGLF
TGTGCCACCAGTGTGGACGGTGGTATCGGGCTATTC
>-|-|TRBJ1-1|TRBV5-4
CASGPAMGDTEAFF
TGTGCCAGCGGCCCTGCGATGGGGGACACTGAAGCTTTCTTT